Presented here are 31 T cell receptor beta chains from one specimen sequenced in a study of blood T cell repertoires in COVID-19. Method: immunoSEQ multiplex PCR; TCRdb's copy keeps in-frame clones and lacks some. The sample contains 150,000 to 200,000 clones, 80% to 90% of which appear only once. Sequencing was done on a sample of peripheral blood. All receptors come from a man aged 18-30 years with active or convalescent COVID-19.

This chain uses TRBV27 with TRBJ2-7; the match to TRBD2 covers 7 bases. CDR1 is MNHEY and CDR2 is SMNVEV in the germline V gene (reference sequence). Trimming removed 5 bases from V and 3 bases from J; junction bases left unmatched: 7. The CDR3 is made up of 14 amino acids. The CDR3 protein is CASSRGVAVYEQYF. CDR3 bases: TGTGCCAGCAGTCGGGGGGTGGCCGTCTACGAGCAGTACTTC.

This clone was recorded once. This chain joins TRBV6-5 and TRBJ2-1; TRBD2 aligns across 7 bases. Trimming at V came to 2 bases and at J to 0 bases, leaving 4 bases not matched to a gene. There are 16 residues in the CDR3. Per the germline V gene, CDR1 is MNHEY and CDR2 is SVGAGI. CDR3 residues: CASSYTSASSYNEQFF. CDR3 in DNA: TGTGCCAGCAGTTACACTAGCGCCAGCTCCTACAATGAGCAGTTCTTC.

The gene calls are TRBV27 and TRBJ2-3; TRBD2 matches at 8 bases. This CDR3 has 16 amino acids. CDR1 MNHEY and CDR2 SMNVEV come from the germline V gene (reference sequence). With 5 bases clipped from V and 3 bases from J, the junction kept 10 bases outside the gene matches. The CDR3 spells CASSMGLGGMTDTQYF. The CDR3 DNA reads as TGTGCCAGCAGTATGGGACTAGGGGGTATGACAGATACGCAGTATTTT.

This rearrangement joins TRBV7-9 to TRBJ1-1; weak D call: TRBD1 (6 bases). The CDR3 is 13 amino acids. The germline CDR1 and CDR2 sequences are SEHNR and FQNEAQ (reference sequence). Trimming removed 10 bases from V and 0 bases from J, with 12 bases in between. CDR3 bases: TGTGCCAACTCAGGACAGTTGAACACTGAAGCTTTCTTT. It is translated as CANSGQLNTEAFF.

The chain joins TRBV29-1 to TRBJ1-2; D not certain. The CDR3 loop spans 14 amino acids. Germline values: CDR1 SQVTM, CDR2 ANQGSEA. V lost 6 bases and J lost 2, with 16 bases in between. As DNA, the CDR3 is TGCAGCGTCGAGGGAGCGAATGGGAACTATGGCTACACCTTC. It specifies CSVEGANGNYGYTF.

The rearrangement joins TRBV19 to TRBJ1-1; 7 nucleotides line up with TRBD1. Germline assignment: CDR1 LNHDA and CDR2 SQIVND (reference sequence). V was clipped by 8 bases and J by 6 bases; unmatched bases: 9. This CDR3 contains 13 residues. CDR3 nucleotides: TGTGCCAGTGGCTACAGGGGAAATGCTGAAGCTTTCTTT. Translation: CASGYRGNAEAFF.

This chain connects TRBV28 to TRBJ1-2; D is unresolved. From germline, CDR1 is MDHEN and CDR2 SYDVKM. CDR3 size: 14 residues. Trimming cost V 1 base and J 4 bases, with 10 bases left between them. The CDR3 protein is CASSLSGVGYGYTF. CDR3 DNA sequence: TGTGCCAGCAGTTTATCCGGGGTCGGCTATGGCTACACCTTC.

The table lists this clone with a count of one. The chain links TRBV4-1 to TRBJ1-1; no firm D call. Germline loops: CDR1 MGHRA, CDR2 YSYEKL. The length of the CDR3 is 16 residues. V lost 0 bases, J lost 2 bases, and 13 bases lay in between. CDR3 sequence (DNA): TGCGCCAGCAGCCAAGATGGGAGTCCCAGCAACACTGAAGCTTTCTTT. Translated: CASSQDGSPSNTEAFF.

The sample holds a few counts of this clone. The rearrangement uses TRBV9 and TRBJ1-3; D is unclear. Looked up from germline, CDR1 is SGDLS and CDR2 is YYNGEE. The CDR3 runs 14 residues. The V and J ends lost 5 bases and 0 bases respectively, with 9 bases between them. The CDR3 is CASRSTNSGNTIYF. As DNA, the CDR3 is TGTGCCAGCAGGTCGACTAACTCTGGAAACACCATATATTTT.

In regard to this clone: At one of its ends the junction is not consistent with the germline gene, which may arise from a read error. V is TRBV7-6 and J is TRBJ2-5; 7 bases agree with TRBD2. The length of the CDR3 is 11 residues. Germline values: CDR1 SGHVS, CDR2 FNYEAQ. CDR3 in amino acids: CASSPGTNTNF. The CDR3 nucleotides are TGTGCCAGCAGCCCCGGGACTAACACGAACTTC.

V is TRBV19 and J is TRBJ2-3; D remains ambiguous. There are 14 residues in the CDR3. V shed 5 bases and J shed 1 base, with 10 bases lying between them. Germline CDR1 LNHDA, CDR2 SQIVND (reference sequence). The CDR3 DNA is TGTGCCAGTAGTGGTCGCGCCCGCACAGATACGCAGTATTTT. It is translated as CASSGRARTDTQYF.

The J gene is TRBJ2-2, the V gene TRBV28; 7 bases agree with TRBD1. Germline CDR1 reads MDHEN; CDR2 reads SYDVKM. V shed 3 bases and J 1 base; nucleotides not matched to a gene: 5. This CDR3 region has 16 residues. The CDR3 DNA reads TGTGCCAGCAGTTTTATAGGGACAGAGAACACCGGGGAGCTGTTTTTT. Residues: CASSFIGTENTGELFF.

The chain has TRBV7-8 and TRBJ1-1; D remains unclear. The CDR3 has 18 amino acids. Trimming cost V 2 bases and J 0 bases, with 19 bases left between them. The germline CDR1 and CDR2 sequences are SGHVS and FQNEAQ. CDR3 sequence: CASSLNDFLRALNTEAFF. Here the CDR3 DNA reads TGTGCCAGCAGCTTAAACGACTTTTTACGAGCTCTGAACACTGAAGCTTTCTTT. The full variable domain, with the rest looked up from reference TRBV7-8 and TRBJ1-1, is GAGVSQSPRYKVAKRGQDVALRCDPISGHVSLFWYQQALGQGPEFLTYFQNEAQLDKSGLPSDRFFAERPEGSVSTLKIQRTQQEDSAVYLCASSLNDFLRALNTEAFFGQGTRLTVV.

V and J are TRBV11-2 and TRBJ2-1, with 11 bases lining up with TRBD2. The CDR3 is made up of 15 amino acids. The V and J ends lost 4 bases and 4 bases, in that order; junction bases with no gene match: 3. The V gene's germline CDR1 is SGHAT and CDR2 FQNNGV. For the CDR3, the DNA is TGTGCCAGCAGCTCGACTAGCGGGACTTACAATGAGCAGTTCTTC. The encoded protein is CASSSTSGTYNEQFF.

In nucleotides, the CDR3 is TGTGCCAGCAGTTACAGGCTCAGCTCCTATAATTCACCCCTCCACTTT. This translates into CASSYRLSSYNSPLHF. The V and J genes are TRBV27 and TRBJ1-6; D might be TRBD1 (5 bases). V was pared by 4 bases and J by 0 bases, with 10 bases between. The V gene's germline CDR1 is MNHEY and CDR2 SMNVEV (reference sequence). CDR3 size: 16 residues.

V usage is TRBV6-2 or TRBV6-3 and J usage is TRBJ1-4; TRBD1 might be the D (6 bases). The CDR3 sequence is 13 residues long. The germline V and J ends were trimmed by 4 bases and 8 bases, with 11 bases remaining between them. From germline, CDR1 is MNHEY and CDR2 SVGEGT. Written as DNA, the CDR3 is TGTGCCAGCAGTTTAGGACAGCACGAAAAACTGTTTTTT. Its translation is CASSLGQHEKLFF.

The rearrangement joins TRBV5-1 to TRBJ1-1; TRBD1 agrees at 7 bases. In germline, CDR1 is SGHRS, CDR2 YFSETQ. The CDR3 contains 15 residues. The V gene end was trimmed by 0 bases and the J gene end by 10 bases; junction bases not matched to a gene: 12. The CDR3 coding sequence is TGCGCCAGCAGCTTGGGTTTTGGGACAGCGCTGGTAGCTTTCTTT. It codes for CASSLGFGTALVAFF.

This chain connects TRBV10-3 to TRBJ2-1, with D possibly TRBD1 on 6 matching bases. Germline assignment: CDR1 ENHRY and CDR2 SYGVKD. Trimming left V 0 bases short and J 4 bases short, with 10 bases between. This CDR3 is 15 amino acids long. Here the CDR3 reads CAISESNGQYNEQFF. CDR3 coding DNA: TGTGCCATCAGTGAGTCGAACGGACAGTACAATGAGCAGTTCTTC.

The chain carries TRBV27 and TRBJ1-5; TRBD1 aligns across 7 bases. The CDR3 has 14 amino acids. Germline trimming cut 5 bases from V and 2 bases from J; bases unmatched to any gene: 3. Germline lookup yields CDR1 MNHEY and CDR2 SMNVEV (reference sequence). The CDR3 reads CASSRQGGNQPQHF. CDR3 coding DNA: TGTGCCAGCAGTCGGCAGGGGGGCAATCAGCCCCAGCATTTT.

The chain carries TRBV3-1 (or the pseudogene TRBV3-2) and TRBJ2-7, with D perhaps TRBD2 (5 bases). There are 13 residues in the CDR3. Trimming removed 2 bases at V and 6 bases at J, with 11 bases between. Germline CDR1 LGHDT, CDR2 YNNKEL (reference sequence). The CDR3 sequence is CASSQKRSGEQYF. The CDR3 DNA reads TGTGCCAGCAGCCAAAAGAGAAGCGGCGAGCAGTACTTC.

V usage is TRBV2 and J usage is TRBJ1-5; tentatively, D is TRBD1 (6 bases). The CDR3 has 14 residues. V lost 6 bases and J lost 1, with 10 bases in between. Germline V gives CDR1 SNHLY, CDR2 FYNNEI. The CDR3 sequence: CASSQGRSNQPQHF. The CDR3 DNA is TGTGCCAGCAGCCAGGGGAGAAGCAATCAGCCCCAGCATTTT.

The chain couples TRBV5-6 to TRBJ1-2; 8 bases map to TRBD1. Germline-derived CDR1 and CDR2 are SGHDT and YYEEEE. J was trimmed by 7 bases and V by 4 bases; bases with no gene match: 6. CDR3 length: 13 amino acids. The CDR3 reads CASSPTGEFGYTF. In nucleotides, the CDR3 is TGTGCCAGCAGCCCGACAGGGGAGTTTGGCTACACCTTC.

The CDR3 nucleotides are TGTGCCAGCTCACCAGGCGGGGGTATAAACTATGGCTACACCTTC. This encodes CASSPGGGINYGYTF. The rearrangement uses TRBV18 and TRBJ1-2; possible D gene TRBD1, 5 bases. Germline V gene sequence: CDR1 KGHSH, CDR2 LQKENI. V was clipped by 2 bases and J by 2 bases, with 12 bases between them. The CDR3 consists of 15 residues.

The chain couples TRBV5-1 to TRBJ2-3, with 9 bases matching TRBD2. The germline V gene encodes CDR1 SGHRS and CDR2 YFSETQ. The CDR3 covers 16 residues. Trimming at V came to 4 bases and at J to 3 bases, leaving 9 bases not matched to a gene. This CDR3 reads CASSDGGLAGTDTQYF. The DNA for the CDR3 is TGCGCCAGCAGCGATGGAGGTCTAGCGGGGACAGATACGCAGTATTTT.

The CDR3 DNA is TGCGCCAGCAGCACGGGACAGGGACGGACTGAAGCTTTCTTT. Translating it yields CASSTGQGRTEAFF. The V and J genes are TRBV5-1 and TRBJ1-1, with 9 bases matching TRBD1. The trim removed 4 bases at V and 5 bases at J, leaving 6 bases unmatched. The germline gives CDR1 SGHRS, CDR2 YFSETQ. CDR3 length equals 14 residues.

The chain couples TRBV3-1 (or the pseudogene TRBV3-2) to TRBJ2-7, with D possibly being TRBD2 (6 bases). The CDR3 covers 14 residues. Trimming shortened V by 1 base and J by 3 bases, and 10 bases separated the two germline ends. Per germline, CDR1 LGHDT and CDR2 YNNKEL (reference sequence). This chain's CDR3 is CASSQVNSGYEQYF. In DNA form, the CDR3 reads TGTGCCAGCAGCCAAGTTAATAGCGGCTACGAGCAGTACTTC.

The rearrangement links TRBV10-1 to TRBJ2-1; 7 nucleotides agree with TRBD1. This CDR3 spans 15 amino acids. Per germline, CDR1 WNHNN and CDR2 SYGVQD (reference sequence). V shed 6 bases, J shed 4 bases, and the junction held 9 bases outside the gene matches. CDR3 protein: CASRRRQGLYNEQFF. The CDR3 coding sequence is TGCGCCAGCAGGCGGAGACAGGGCCTTTACAATGAGCAGTTCTTC.

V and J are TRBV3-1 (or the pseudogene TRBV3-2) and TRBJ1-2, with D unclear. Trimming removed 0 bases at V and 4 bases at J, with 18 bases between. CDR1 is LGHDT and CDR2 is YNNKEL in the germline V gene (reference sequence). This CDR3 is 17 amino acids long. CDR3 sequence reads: CASSQDVALQGSYGYTF. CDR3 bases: TGTGCCAGCAGCCAAGATGTAGCCCTCCAAGGTAGCTATGGCTACACCTTC.

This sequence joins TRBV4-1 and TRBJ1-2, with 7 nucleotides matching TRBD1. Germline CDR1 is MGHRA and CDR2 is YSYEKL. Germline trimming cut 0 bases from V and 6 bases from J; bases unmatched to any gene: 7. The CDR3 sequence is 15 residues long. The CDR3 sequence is CASSQEKRQGNGYTF. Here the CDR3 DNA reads TGCGCCAGCAGCCAAGAAAAACGACAGGGAAATGGCTACACCTTC.

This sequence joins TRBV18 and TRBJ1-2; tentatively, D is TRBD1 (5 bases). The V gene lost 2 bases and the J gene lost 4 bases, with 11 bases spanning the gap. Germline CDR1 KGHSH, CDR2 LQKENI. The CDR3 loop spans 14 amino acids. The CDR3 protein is CASSPRDSSYGYTF. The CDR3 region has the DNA TGTGCCAGCTCACCAAGGGACTCCTCCTATGGCTACACCTTC.

DNA of the CDR3: TGCGCCAGCAGCCAACTGACAGGGGGAGTCAATGAGCAGTTCTTC. This sequence encodes CASSQLTGGVNEQFF. The V call is TRBV5-1, the J call TRBJ2-1; 9 nucleotides match TRBD1. There are 15 residues in the CDR3. J was trimmed by 6 bases and V by 4 bases; bases with no gene match: 8. Germline values: CDR1 SGHRS, CDR2 YFSETQ.